Listed below are T cell receptor beta chains from one sample, sequenced in a study of cytomegalovirus exposure and HLA in healthy donors. The repertoire was sequenced with immunoSEQ multiplex PCR; TCRdb's copy has only in-frame clones and lacks some. The table has under 200,000 clones, around three quarters seen once. Sequencing was done on a sample of PBMCs. The receptors shown here come from a woman aged 25 to 45 in good health and CMV-seropositive. The CDR3 runs from the conserved cysteine through the conserved F or W. The order of the fields is V gene, J gene, D gene, clone size, CDR3 protein, CDR3 DNA. A D gene is named only where the DNA matches it firmly. Part of the rows lack a size; the others show once, few, many or a class for expanded clones.

v_gene: TRBV6-5
j_gene: TRBJ1-3
d_gene: .
abundance: few
CDR3aa: CASSYARGNTIYF
CDR3nt: TGTGCCAGCAGTTACGCCAGGGGAAACACCATATATTTT

v_gene: TRBV5-1
j_gene: TRBJ1-4
d_gene: TRBD1
abundance: .
CDR3aa: CASRTGAGNEKLFF
CDR3nt: TGCGCCAGCAGAACAGGGGCCGGGAATGAAAAACTGTTTTTT

v_gene: TRBV6-5
j_gene: TRBJ1-2
d_gene: TRBD1
abundance: .
CDR3aa: CASSFISGGQGHGYTF
CDR3nt: TGTGCCAGCAGTTTCATATCCGGCGGACAGGGGCATGGCTACACCTTC

v_gene: TRBV6-1
j_gene: TRBJ1-1
d_gene: .
abundance: .
CDR3aa: CASSEGGALRDTEAFF
CDR3nt: TGTGCCAGCAGTGAAGGGGGAGCGCTTCGCGACACTGAAGCTTTCTTT

v_gene: TRBV23-1
j_gene: TRBJ1-2
d_gene: .
abundance: .
CDR3aa: CASSHPLPNYGYTF
CDR3nt: TGCGCCAGCAGTCACCCCCTCCCGAACTATGGCTACACCTTC

v_gene: TRBV7-2
j_gene: TRBJ2-5
d_gene: TRBD2
abundance: .
CDR3aa: CASSLEGTSGGAIQYF
CDR3nt: TGTGCCAGCAGCTTAGAAGGGACTAGCGGGGGGGCCATCCAGTACTTC

v_gene: TRBV19
j_gene: TRBJ1-2
d_gene: TRBD1
abundance: .
CDR3aa: CASSKTGGAEGYTF
CDR3nt: TGTGCCAGTAGTAAGACAGGGGGCGCGGAGGGCTACACCTTC

v_gene: TRBV9
j_gene: TRBJ2-4
d_gene: .
abundance: .
CDR3aa: CASSPNQGGGNIQYF
CDR3nt: TGTGCCAGCAGCCCCAACCAGGGAGGGGGAAACATTCAGTACTTC

v_gene: TRBV5-6
j_gene: TRBJ2-2
d_gene: .
abundance: .
CDR3aa: CASSYDRSNTGELFF
CDR3nt: TGTGCCAGCAGCTACGACAGGTCGAACACCGGGGAGCTGTTTTTT

v_gene: TRBV7-8
j_gene: TRBJ1-6
d_gene: .
abundance: .
CDR3aa: CASSLGVGAPLHF
CDR3nt: TGTGCCAGCAGCTTAGGGGTAGGGGCCCCCCTCCACTTT

v_gene: TRBV5-6
j_gene: TRBJ1-1
d_gene: .
abundance: .
CDR3aa: CASSPDSGDTEAFF
CDR3nt: TGTGCCAGCAGCCCTGACAGTGGAGACACTGAAGCTTTCTTT

v_gene: TRBV30
j_gene: TRBJ1-5
d_gene: TRBD1
abundance: .
CDR3aa: CAWSGSGQGNNQPQHF
CDR3nt: TGTGCCTGGAGCGGCTCGGGACAGGGGAACAATCAGCCCCAGCATTTT

v_gene: TRBV27
j_gene: TRBJ1-6
d_gene: .
abundance: once
CDR3aa: CASSLLEGLLNSPLHF
CDR3nt: TGTGCCAGCAGTTTATTGGAAGGACTGCTAAATTCACCCCTCCACTTT

v_gene: TRBV4-3
j_gene: TRBJ1-2
d_gene: TRBD1
abundance: .
CDR3aa: CASSQARPTGGRGYGYTF
CDR3nt: TGCGCCAGCAGCCAAGCTCGCCCAACAGGGGGCAGGGGCTATGGCTACACCTTC

v_gene: TRBV10-2
j_gene: TRBJ1-5
d_gene: .
abundance: .
CDR3aa: CASRIGGFNQPQHF
CDR3nt: TGCGCCAGCAGGATCGGGGGTTTCAATCAGCCCCAGCATTTT

v_gene: TRBV30
j_gene: TRBJ2-2
d_gene: .
abundance: .
CDR3aa: CAWSALGTGELFF
CDR3nt: TGTGCCTGGAGTGCGCTAGGCACCGGGGAGCTGTTTTTT

v_gene: TRBV28
j_gene: TRBJ2-7
d_gene: TRBD1
abundance: .
CDR3aa: CASSTRDRGSYEQYF
CDR3nt: TGTGCCAGCAGCACAAGGGACAGGGGCTCCTACGAGCAGTACTTC

v_gene: TRBV5-1
j_gene: TRBJ2-3
d_gene: .
abundance: .
CDR3aa: CASSLQGRTDTQYF
CDR3nt: TGCGCCAGCAGCTTACAGGGGAGGACAGATACGCAGTATTTT

v_gene: TRBV19
j_gene: TRBJ2-5
d_gene: TRBD1
abundance: once
CDR3aa: CASSTLTGWETQYF
CDR3nt: TGTGCCAGTAGTACATTGACAGGGTGGGAGACCCAGTACTTC

v_gene: TRBV7-2
j_gene: TRBJ2-3
d_gene: .
abundance: .
CDR3aa: CASSLGLRDTDTQYF
CDR3nt: TGTGCCAGCAGCTTAGGGCTGCGGGATACCGATACGCAGTATTTT

v_gene: TRBV10-3
j_gene: TRBJ2-1
d_gene: TRBD1
abundance: .
CDR3aa: CAIRQDRNNEQFF
CDR3nt: TGTGCCATCAGACAGGACAGGAACAATGAGCAGTTCTTC

v_gene: TRBV2
j_gene: TRBJ2-5
d_gene: .
abundance: .
CDR3aa: CASRGDQETQYF
CDR3nt: TGTGCCAGCAGGGGAGACCAAGAGACCCAGTACTTC

v_gene: TRBV2
j_gene: TRBJ1-1
d_gene: .
abundance: .
CDR3aa: CASSRERNEAFF
CDR3nt: TGTGCCAGCAGTCGTGAGCGGAACGAAGCTTTCTTT

v_gene: TRBV7-2
j_gene: TRBJ1-5
d_gene: .
abundance: few
CDR3aa: CASSRSGGYSNQPQHF
CDR3nt: TGTGCCAGCAGCAGATCAGGAGGTTATAGCAATCAGCCCCAGCATTTT

v_gene: TRBV19
j_gene: TRBJ1-1
d_gene: .
abundance: few
CDR3aa: CASSYSHLNTEAFF
CDR3nt: TGTGCCAGTAGTTACAGCCATTTGAACACTGAAGCTTTCTTT

v_gene: TRBV28
j_gene: TRBJ1-2
d_gene: .
abundance: .
CDR3aa: CASSGVDRLNNYGYTF
CDR3nt: TGTGCCAGCAGTGGTGTAGACAGGCTCAATAACTATGGCTACACCTTC

v_gene: TRBV2
j_gene: TRBJ2-4
d_gene: .
abundance: .
CDR3aa: CASSGTGTTKNIQYF
CDR3nt: TGTGCCAGCAGTGGGACAGGGACTACCAAAAACATTCAGTACTTC

v_gene: TRBV27
j_gene: TRBJ2-3
d_gene: TRBD2
abundance: .
CDR3aa: CASSSSGLAGPTDTQYF
CDR3nt: TGTGCCAGCAGCTCTTCGGGACTAGCGGGGCCCACAGATACGCAGTATTTT

v_gene: TRBV10-3
j_gene: TRBJ2-3
d_gene: TRBD2
abundance: once
CDR3aa: CAISASSGRGTDTQYF
CDR3nt: TGTGCCATCAGTGCTTCGAGCGGGAGAGGCACAGATACGCAGTATTTT

v_gene: TRBV29-1
j_gene: TRBJ2-2
d_gene: .
abundance: few
CDR3aa: CSVDGEGNTGELFF
CDR3nt: TGCAGCGTTGATGGAGAGGGGAACACCGGGGAGCTGTTTTTT

v_gene: TRBV25-1
j_gene: TRBJ1-2
d_gene: TRBD1
abundance: .
CDR3aa: CASSENRGGYTF
CDR3nt: TGTGCCAGCAGTGAAAACAGGGGTGGCTACACCTTC

v_gene: TRBV5-1
j_gene: TRBJ2-1
d_gene: TRBD2
abundance: .
CDR3aa: CASSPLGLAGDFSYNEQFF
CDR3nt: TGCGCCAGCAGCCCACTCGGACTAGCGGGGGACTTCTCCTACAATGAGCAGTTCTTC

v_gene: TRBV14
j_gene: TRBJ1-1
d_gene: .
abundance: .
CDR3aa: CASSQDGRGPPVGAFF
CDR3nt: TGTGCCAGCAGCCAAGATGGCAGGGGCCCTCCGGTTGGAGCTTTCTTT

v_gene: TRBV5-1
j_gene: TRBJ1-1
d_gene: .
abundance: once
CDR3aa: CASSLVAATEAFF
CDR3nt: TGCGCCAGCAGCTTGGTCGCGGCGACTGAAGCTTTCTTT

v_gene: TRBV2
j_gene: TRBJ2-3
d_gene: TRBD2
abundance: .
CDR3aa: CASSGAPERGGTDTQYF
CDR3nt: TGTGCCAGCAGTGGAGCCCCGGAGCGGGGGGGCACAGATACGCAGTATTTT

v_gene: TRBV25-1
j_gene: TRBJ1-5
d_gene: .
abundance: .
CDR3aa: CASRGALPRQPQHF
CDR3nt: TGTGCCAGCAGGGGGGCCTTGCCGAGGCAGCCCCAGCATTTT

v_gene: TRBV28
j_gene: TRBJ1-2
d_gene: .
abundance: .
CDR3aa: CASSPSPRGYTF
CDR3nt: TGTGCCAGCTCCCCGTCACCTAGAGGCTACACCTTC

v_gene: TRBV5-1
j_gene: TRBJ1-6
d_gene: .
abundance: .
CDR3aa: CASSLDSTSSYNSPLHF
CDR3nt: TGCGCCAGCAGCTTAGACTCAACGAGCTCCTATAATTCACCCCTCCACTTT

v_gene: TRBV27
j_gene: TRBJ2-3
d_gene: TRBD2
abundance: .
CDR3aa: CASSLAGVTDTQYF
CDR3nt: TGTGCCAGCAGTCTAGCGGGGGTCACAGATACGCAGTATTTT

v_gene: TRBV18
j_gene: TRBJ1-5
d_gene: .
abundance: few
CDR3aa: CASSQGGLNQPQHF
CDR3nt: TGTGCCAGCTCACAGGGGGGGTTAAATCAGCCCCAGCATTTT

v_gene: TRBV5-4
j_gene: TRBJ2-6
d_gene: .
abundance: .
CDR3aa: CASRDNFPSGANVLTF
CDR3nt: TGTGCCAGCAGAGACAACTTCCCTTCTGGGGCCAACGTCCTGACTTTC

v_gene: TRBV4-3
j_gene: TRBJ1-2
d_gene: .
abundance: .
CDR3aa: CASSQEVSGGYTF
CDR3nt: TGCGCCAGCAGCCAAGAAGTGTCCGGTGGCTACACCTTC

v_gene: TRBV6-5
j_gene: TRBJ2-7
d_gene: TRBD1
abundance: .
CDR3aa: CASSYPDREGSYEQYF
CDR3nt: TGTGCCAGCAGTTACCCTGACAGGGAAGGGTCCTACGAGCAGTACTTC

v_gene: TRBV9
j_gene: TRBJ2-3
d_gene: .
abundance: .
CDR3aa: CASSLETDTQYF
CDR3nt: TGTGCCAGCAGTTTAGAGACAGATACGCAGTATTTT

v_gene: TRBV25-1
j_gene: TRBJ1-4
d_gene: .
abundance: .
CDR3aa: CASSEYRGSTNEKLFF
CDR3nt: TGTGCCAGCAGTGAATATAGGGGGTCAACTAATGAAAAACTGTTTTTT

v_gene: TRBV6-5
j_gene: TRBJ2-2
d_gene: .
abundance: .
CDR3aa: CASTKPTGELFF
CDR3nt: TGTGCCAGCACAAAGCCCACCGGGGAGCTGTTTTTT